This T cell receptor beta chain was recovered during a study of blood T cells in healthy people across ages. Study observations and caveats: What prevented conclusive comparison of naive and antigen-experienced cells was that PBMCs were unsorted.

This CDR3 is 15 amino acids long. The V end was cut by 6 bases, the J end by 3 bases, with 21 bases between. Looked up from germline, CDR1 is DFQATT and CDR2 is SNEGSKA (reference sequence). With regard to this clonotype: The target antigen is unknown.

Through a sample-barcoded 5' primer and a J-beta primer mix, a second PCR was run for about 6 to 12 cycles. From the 5' RACE reads, TCRdb called clonotypes with MiXCR, one entry per CDR3 protein. The table lists 890,000 or so distinct CDR3 sequences, 55% to 65% of them singletons. The clonotype comes from a man aged 25-45 years in good health. V is TRBV20-1 and J is TRBJ2-7, with TRBD1 as a possible D gene (6 bases). Sequencing used blood. The chain's CDR3 is CSAEKWTDRYYEQYF. CDR3 DNA: TGCAGTGCCGAAAAGTGGACTGACAGGTACTACGAGCAGTACTTC.